A single sample is the source of the 5 T cell receptor beta chains below, sequenced in a study of cytomegalovirus exposure and HLA in healthy donors. The primer mix had 60 Vbeta and 13 Jbeta primers. Using immunoSEQ multiplex PCR, the repertoire was profiled, and TCRdb retains in-frame clones only, with some absent. The repertoire holds tens of thousands of clones, roughly 70% seen once, with about 8.9% in the top ten. Sequencing was carried out using PBMCs. Receptor source: a woman aged 45-65 years in good health and CMV-seropositive.

This clone was counted between two and nine times. The chain links TRBV30 to TRBJ2-2; 11 positions agree with TRBD2. J gave up 4 bases and V 1 base, and 2 bases lay outside the gene matches. Germline-derived CDR1 and CDR2 are GTSNPN and SVGIG (reference sequence). The CDR3 spans 15 residues. CDR3 region: CAWSDLAGGTGELFF. As DNA, the CDR3 is TGTGCCTGGAGTGATCTAGCGGGGGGCACCGGGGAGCTGTTTTTT.

The chain carries TRBV2 and TRBJ1-4; a weak D match, TRBD1 (6 bases). V dropped 6 bases and J dropped 7 bases, with 12 bases sitting between them. The CDR3 covers 13 residues. Germline V gene lookup returns CDR1 SNHLY and CDR2 FYNNEI. The CDR3 loop is CASRETGSEKLFF. Here the CDR3 DNA reads TGTGCCAGCAGGGAAACAGGGAGTGAAAAACTGTTTTTT.

This clone was seen only a few times. The gene calls are TRBV6-6 and TRBJ2-1; 12 bases are a match to TRBD2. With 8 bases clipped from V and 7 bases from J, the junction kept 9 bases outside the gene matches. CDR3 length: 15 residues. Germline V lookup: CDR1 MNHNY, CDR2 SVGAGI (reference sequence). The CDR3 region has the DNA TGTGCCAGCGGCTCTAGCGGGAGGGCCATAAATGAGCAGTTCTTC. Translated: CASGSSGRAINEQFF.

This CDR3 reads CASSQEWTTNNEQFF. The CDR3, as DNA: TGCGCCAGCAGCCAGGAGTGGACTACGAACAATGAGCAGTTCTTC. This chain connects TRBV4-3 to TRBJ2-1; D possibly corresponds to TRBD2 (6 bases). The CDR3 is made up of 15 amino acids. Germline CDR1 and CDR2: LGHNA and YSLEER. The V end lost 3 bases, the J end lost 5 bases, and 14 bases lay between the germline ends.

V usage is TRBV28 and J usage is TRBJ1-1, with 8 nucleotides matching TRBD1. This CDR3 region has 14 residues. Germline-derived CDR1 and CDR2 are MDHEN and SYDVKM. After removal of 5 bases from V and 7 bases from J, the junction contained 9 bases not matched to a gene. CDR3 DNA: TGTGCCAGCAGTCGCTGGGACAGGCGGAATGAAGCTTTCTTT. Its translation: CASSRWDRRNEAFF.